This T cell receptor (beta chain) was captured in a study of cytomegalovirus exposure and HLA in healthy donors. General observations from the study: In vitro experiments confirmed that a few CMV-associated chains were specific for CMV antigens.

Sequencing used immunoSEQ multiplex PCR; TCRdb keeps in-frame clones, though not all of them. The sample has hundreds of thousands of clones, about 90% seen once. On this clone: Its target is unknown.

The sample comprised PBMCs. The sequence was obtained from a man younger than 30 in good health and CMV-seropositive.

The CDR3 reads CASSQEASGSSYEQYF. CDR3 DNA sequence: TGCGCCAGCAGCCAAGAAGCTAGCGGCAGCTCCTACGAGCAGTACTTC. The chain has TRBV4-1 and TRBJ2-7; 7 positions match TRBD2. The germline V gene encodes CDR1 MGHRA and CDR2 YSYEKL. The CDR3 has 16 amino acids. V lost 0 bases to trimming and J lost 0 bases; unmatched junction nucleotides: 5.